The rows below give T cell receptor beta chains drawn from one sample of a study of blood T cell repertoires in COVID-19. TCRdb's table, derived via immunoSEQ multiplex PCR, lists solely in-frame clones and lacks some. The sample shows roughly 100,000 clones, roughly 87% of them seen only once. The specimen was peripheral blood. Receptors originate from a woman in her 50s with COVID-19, enrolled during active disease. Each CDR3 is given with its conserved first and last residue. D genes are given only for firm matches. The listing skips clone size in some rows; elsewhere it reads once, few, many or a size class.

>NA|TRBJ1-4|TRBV30|TRBD1
TGTGCCTGGGGGACAGGCCCTAATGAAAAACTGTTTTTT
CAWGTGPNEKLFF
>NA|TRBJ1-2|TRBV19|NA
TGTGCCAGTAGTCTCAGGCTCGGCTATGGCTACACCTTC
CASSLRLGYGYTF
>few|TRBJ1-2|TRBV6-5|TRBD1
TGTGCCAGCAGTTCGGGACAGGGGGCAGTGTATGGCTACACCTTC
CASSSGQGAVYGYTF
>once|TRBJ1-3|TRBV4-3|NA
TGCGCCAGCAGCCCGCTCTCGGTAACTGGAAACACCATATATTTT
CASSPLSVTGNTIYF
>NA|TRBJ2-7|TRBV7-8|TRBD2
TGTGCCAGCAGCCCCCGGGGGGCTAGCGGGGATTCCTACGAGCAGTACTTC
CASSPRGASGDSYEQYF
>few|TRBJ2-7|TRBV18|TRBD1
TGTGCCAGCTCACGCCCGGGACAGGCCACCTACGAGCAGTACTTC
CASSRPGQATYEQYF
>NA|TRBJ2-2|TRBV9|TRBD2
TGTGCCAGCAGCCCCCGACTAGCGGGGGTCACCGGGGAGCTGTTTTTT
CASSPRLAGVTGELFF
>NA|TRBJ2-3|TRBV5-6|TRBD2
TGTGCCAGCAGCTTGGTTAACGGGGGGGCTTTAGGGCAGTATTTT
CASSLVNGGALGQYF
>few|TRBJ1-6|TRBV2|NA
TGTGCCAGCAGTGTCAGGAATTCACCCCTCCACTTT
CASSVRNSPLHF
>NA|TRBJ2-2|TRBV2|TRBD1
TGTGCCAGCAGAACCGGGACAGACACCGGGGAGCTGTTTTTT
CASRTGTDTGELFF
>NA|TRBJ2-7|TRBV5-4|TRBD2
TGTGCCAGCAGTCAGACTAGCGGGGCGTCCTACGAGCAGTACTTC
CASSQTSGASYEQYF
>once|TRBJ2-1|TRBV6-4|NA
TGTGCCAGCAGTGACCAGGGGGGTGAGCAGTTCTTC
CASSDQGGEQFF
>NA|TRBJ1-4|TRBV7-2|TRBD1
TGTGCCAGCAGCTCCCCGACAGGGGGCACTGAAAAACTGTTTTTT
CASSSPTGGTEKLFF
>NA|TRBJ2-1|TRBV6-2/TRBV6-3|TRBD1
TGTGCCAGCAGTTACCAAATGACAGGGGGGCTCAATGAGCAGTTCTTC
CASSYQMTGGLNEQFF
>NA|TRBJ2-5|TRBV2|NA
TGTGCCAGCACCGGGACTGAACAAGAGACCCAGTACTTC
CASTGTEQETQYF
>NA|TRBJ2-7|TRBV4-1|NA
TGCGCCAGCAGCCAAGAGGGGGGGGCCGGCGAGCAGTACTTC
CASSQEGGAGEQYF
>NA|TRBJ2-3|TRBV3-1/TRBV3-2|NA
TGTGCCAGCAGCCAAACGACTAGGGGGCGGTATACGCAGTATTTT
CASSQTTRGRYTQYF
>NA|TRBJ2-7|TRBV28|NA
TGTGCCAGCAGTTTGGCTCAGGCCTACGAGCAGTACTTC
CASSLAQAYEQYF
>NA|TRBJ2-3|TRBV7-3|TRBD2
TGTGCCAGCAGCGAGGGACTAGCGGGGGGCACAGATACGCAGTATTTT
CASSEGLAGGTDTQYF
>few|TRBJ2-3|TRBV10-3|TRBD1
TGTGCCATCAGTGACCCGGGACAGGGTACAGATACGCAGTATTTT
CAISDPGQGTDTQYF
>NA|TRBJ2-1|TRBV15|NA
TGTGCCACCAGCAGAGACGTAGGTGACAGCCCCCACAATGAGCAGTTCTTC
CATSRDVGDSPHNEQFF
>NA|TRBJ1-1|TRBV2|NA
TGTGCCAGCAGTGATCAGGGGAGGAACACTGAAGCTTTCTTT
CASSDQGRNTEAFF
>NA|TRBJ2-7|TRBV12-3/TRBV12-4|NA
TGTGCCAGCAGTTCGGGGGCCTACGAGCAGTACTTC
CASSSGAYEQYF
>NA|TRBJ2-3|TRBV7-8|NA
TGTGCCAGCAGCTTAGTAGAGGGCACAGATACGCAGTATTTT
CASSLVEGTDTQYF
>NA|TRBJ1-6|TRBV9|NA
TGTGCCAGCAGCGTAGCAGGGCACAATTCACCCCTCCACTTT
CASSVAGHNSPLHF
>NA|TRBJ2-2|TRBV5-6|TRBD1
TGTGCCAGCCTGGCAGGGGGCAGGAGGACCGGGGAGCTGTTTTTT
CASLAGGRRTGELFF
>NA|TRBJ2-5|TRBV28|NA
TGTGCCAGCAGTTTTAGTTCAGGGGGGAGGGAGACCCAGTACTTC
CASSFSSGGRETQYF
>NA|TRBJ2-7|TRBV4-1|NA
TGCGCCAGCAGCCAAGTTCGGAGGAGCTCCTACGAGCAGTACTTC
CASSQVRRSSYEQYF
>NA|TRBJ2-5|TRBV11-1|NA
TGTGCCAGCAGCCAGGACACGCGGTGGTACTTC
CASSQDTRWYF
>once|TRBJ2-7|TRBV6-2/TRBV6-3|TRBD2
TGTGCCAGCAGTTTAGCGGGGGGAAGGATGGACGAGCAGTACTTC
CASSLAGGRMDEQYF
>NA|TRBJ2-1|TRBV10-1|NA
TGCGCCAGCAGTGAGCGGGACTACAATGAGCAGTTCTTC
CASSERDYNEQFF
>NA|TRBJ2-5|TRBV18|NA
TGTGCCAGCTCACCGCTTGGGGGCGCCTCCCAAGAGACCCAGTACTTC
CASSPLGGASQETQYF
>NA|TRBJ1-5|TRBV5-6|NA
TGTGCCAGCAGCTTGGGTGACAGGAGGAATCAGCCCCAGCATTTT
CASSLGDRRNQPQHF
>NA|TRBJ1-2|TRBV18|NA
TGTGCCAGCTCACCAAAGGGAACAGGAAACTTCTATGGCTACACCTTC
CASSPKGTGNFYGYTF
>NA|TRBJ2-5|TRBV5-1|NA
TGCGCCAGCAGCTTGCTTCTGGGCTCAAAAGAGACCCAGTACTTC
CASSLLLGSKETQYF
>few|TRBJ1-1|TRBV30|TRBD1
TGTGCCTGGACCTCACTAGGACAGGGGGGAGCTGAGGACACTGAAGCTTTCTTT
CAWTSLGQGGAEDTEAFF
>NA|TRBJ2-5|TRBV3-1/TRBV3-2|TRBD2
TGTGCCAGCAGCCAAGGACTAGCGGGGGGGCGGGAGACCCAGTACTTC
CASSQGLAGGRETQYF
>NA|TRBJ2-7|TRBV28|TRBD2
TGTGCCAGCATTAGGAGCGGGGCTACCTACGAGCAGTACTTC
CASIRSGATYEQYF
>NA|TRBJ2-1|TRBV2|TRBD1
TGTGCCAGCAGCTTGACAGGGGGCGATTACAATGAGCAGTTCTTC
CASSLTGGDYNEQFF
>NA|TRBJ1-2|TRBV9|TRBD1
TGTGCCAGCAGCGAACGGACAGGGCAGGGGAATGGCTACACCTTC
CASSERTGQGNGYTF
>NA|TRBJ1-5|TRBV3-1/TRBV3-2|NA
TGTGCCAGCAGCCAAACAGGGATTGAGCAGCCCCAGCATTTT
CASSQTGIEQPQHF
>NA|TRBJ2-1|TRBV11-1|NA
TGTGCCAGCAGCCAAGACCGGGACTCCTACTACAATGAGCAGTTCTTC
CASSQDRDSYYNEQFF
>few|TRBJ1-4|TRBV4-2|NA
TGTGCCAGCAGCCAAGATAGGGGTTTTACTGAAAAACTGTTTTTT
CASSQDRGFTEKLFF
>once|TRBJ2-7|TRBV7-8|TRBD2
TGTGCCAGCAGCTTTACTAGCGGGGGGGCCAACGAGCAGTACTTC
CASSFTSGGANEQYF
>NA|TRBJ1-4|TRBV28|TRBD1
TGTGCCAGCAATCTACCCCCCGGGACAGGTGGAGAAAAACTGTTTTTT
CASNLPPGTGGEKLFF
>NA|TRBJ2-7|TRBV14|TRBD1
TGTGCCAGCAGAGGTACAGGGGGCTTGAGGAACGAGCAGTACTTC
CASRGTGGLRNEQYF